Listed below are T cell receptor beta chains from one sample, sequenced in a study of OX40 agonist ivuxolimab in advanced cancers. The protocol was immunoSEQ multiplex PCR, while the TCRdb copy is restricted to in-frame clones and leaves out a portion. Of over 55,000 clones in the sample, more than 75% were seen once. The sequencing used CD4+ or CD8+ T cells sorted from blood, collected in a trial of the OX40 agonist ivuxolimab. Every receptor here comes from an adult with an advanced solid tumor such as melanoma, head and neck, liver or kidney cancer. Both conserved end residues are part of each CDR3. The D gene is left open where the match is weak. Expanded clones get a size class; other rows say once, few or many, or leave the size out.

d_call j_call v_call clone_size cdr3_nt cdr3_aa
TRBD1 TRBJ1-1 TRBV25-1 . TGTGCCAGCAGTGGGAACCAGGGGGCGAATTCCCTCACTGAAGCTTTCTTT CASSGNQGANSLTEAFF
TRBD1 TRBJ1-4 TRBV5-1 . TGCGCCAGCAGCCACAGGGGGGAGAGTGAAAAACTGTTTTTT CASSHRGESEKLFF
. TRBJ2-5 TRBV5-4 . TGTGCCAGCAGCAGTCCGGGACACCTCCAAGAGACCCAGTACTTC CASSSPGHLQETQYF
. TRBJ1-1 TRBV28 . TGTGCCAGCAGGGCCCCGGGGGCTGTCACTGAAGCTTTCTTT CASRAPGAVTEAFF
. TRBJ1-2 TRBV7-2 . TGTGCCAGCAGCCCTTCAGACATCTATGGCTACACCTTC CASSPSDIYGYTF
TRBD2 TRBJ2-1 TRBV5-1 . TGCGCCAGCAGTAGGGCTAGCGGGAGTTCCAATGAGCAGTTCTTC CASSRASGSSNEQFF
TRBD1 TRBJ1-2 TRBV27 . TGTGCCAGCAGTTCAGCAGGGGGCGACTATGGCTACACCTTC CASSSAGGDYGYTF
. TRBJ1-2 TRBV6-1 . TGTGCCAGCAGTGAGGATCCCAGGGTTAACTATGGCTACACCTTC CASSEDPRVNYGYTF
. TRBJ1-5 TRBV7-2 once TGTGCCAGCAGCTTAACCGGCGGGAATCAGCCCCAGCATTTT CASSLTGGNQPQHF
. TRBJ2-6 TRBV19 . TGTGCCAGTTGGGGGTTCTCTGGGGCCAACGTCCTGACTTTC CASWGFSGANVLTF
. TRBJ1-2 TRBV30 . TGTGCCTGGAGTGTACGACGGCAGGGCCTTGGCTACACCTTC CAWSVRRQGLGYTF
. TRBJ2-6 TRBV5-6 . TGTGCCAGCAGCTTGGTTGGCAGGACTCGCTCTGGGGCCAACGTCCTGACTTTC CASSLVGRTRSGANVLTF
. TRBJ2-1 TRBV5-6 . TGTGCCAGCAGCTTGGGGGGACCCTTCTCCTACAATGAGCAGTTCTTC CASSLGGPFSYNEQFF
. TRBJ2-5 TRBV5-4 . TGTGCCAGCAGCTTTTCGGGGGAACAAGAGACCCAGTACTTC CASSFSGEQETQYF
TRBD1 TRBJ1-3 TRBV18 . TGTGCCAGCTCACCACGTGACAGGGCGAACACCATATATTTT CASSPRDRANTIYF
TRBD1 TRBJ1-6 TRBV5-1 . TGCGCCAGCAGCCCCGGGACAGTATATTCACCCCTCCACTTT CASSPGTVYSPLHF
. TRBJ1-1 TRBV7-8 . TGTGCCAGCAGCTTAGGCAGGGCGGGAACTGAAGCTTTCTTT CASSLGRAGTEAFF
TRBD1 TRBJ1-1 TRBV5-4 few TGTGCCAGCAGCGAGGACAGGGGGTTTGGGGTCGCTGAAGCTTTCTTT CASSEDRGFGVAEAFF
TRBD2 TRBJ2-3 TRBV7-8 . TGTGCCAGCAGCGAGATGATTGCGACTAGCGGGGGGCCGGGTGCGTATTTT CASSEMIATSGGPGAYF
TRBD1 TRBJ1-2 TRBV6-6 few TGTGCCAGCAGACAGGGGGACTATGGCTACACCTTC CASRQGDYGYTF
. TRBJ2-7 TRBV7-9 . TGTGCCAGCAGCGACCGAGCCTACGAGCAGTACTTC CASSDRAYEQYF
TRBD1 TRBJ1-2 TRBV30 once TGTGCCTGGAGTTCTGTCGGTTCTAGGTTGACAGGGGAGTATGGCTACACCTTC CAWSSVGSRLTGEYGYTF
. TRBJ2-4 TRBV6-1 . TGTGCCAGCAGTGAATTGGGCGAAAATAAGGACATTCAGTACTTC CASSELGENKDIQYF
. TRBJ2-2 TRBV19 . TGTGCCAGTCTACCCTCCGCGAACACCGGGGAGCTGTTTTTT CASLPSANTGELFF
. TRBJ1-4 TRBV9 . TGTGCCAGCAGCGTAAGCAGGGGAGATGGTGAAAAACTGTTTTTT CASSVSRGDGEKLFF
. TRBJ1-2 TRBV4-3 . TGCGCCAGCAGCCAAGATCCCCCCAGGCAGGTTAACTATGGCTACACCTTC CASSQDPPRQVNYGYTF
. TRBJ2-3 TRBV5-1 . TGCGCCAGCAGCCAGGGAACTAGCACAGATACGCAGTATTTT CASSQGTSTDTQYF
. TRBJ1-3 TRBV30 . TGTGCCTGGAGTGTCAGCTACTCTGGAAACACCATATATTTT CAWSVSYSGNTIYF
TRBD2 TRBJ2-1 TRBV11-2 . TGTGCCAGCAGCCTTGGGGGGGAGAGCTCCTACAATGAGCAGTTCTTC CASSLGGESSYNEQFF
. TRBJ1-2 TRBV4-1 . TGCGCCAGCAGCCAAGAATGGAGGGGGGGGTACTATGGCTACACCTTC CASSQEWRGGYYGYTF
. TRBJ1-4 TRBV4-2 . TGTGCCAGCAGCCAAGTTGACGGAACTAATGAAAAACTGTTTTTT CASSQVDGTNEKLFF
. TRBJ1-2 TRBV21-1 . TGTGCCAGCAGCAAAGAGTTGGGGGGTGGCTACACCTTC CASSKELGGGYTF
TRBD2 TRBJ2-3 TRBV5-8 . TGTGCCAGCAGCTTTAGCGGGGGGTTCACAGATACGCAGTATTTT CASSFSGGFTDTQYF
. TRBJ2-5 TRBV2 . TGTGCCAGCAGTACTCCGGGTCTCGTATCGGGAGAGACCCAGTACTTC CASSTPGLVSGETQYF
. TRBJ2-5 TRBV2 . TGTGCCAGCAGCGACCAAGAGACCCAGTACTTC CASSDQETQYF
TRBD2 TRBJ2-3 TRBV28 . TGTGCCAGCAGTTTATATGGTGGGAGCGGGGGAACAGATACGCAGTATTTT CASSLYGGSGGTDTQYF
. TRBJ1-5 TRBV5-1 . TGCGCCAGCAGCCTCTCGGGGGGATCGGATCAGCCCCAGCATTTT CASSLSGGSDQPQHF
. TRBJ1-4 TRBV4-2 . TGTGCCAGCAGCCAAGCGGGGATGCGGGAAAAACTGTTTTTT CASSQAGMREKLFF
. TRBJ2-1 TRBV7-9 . TGTGCCAGCAGCTTCTATTCGGGGGACAATGAGCAGTTCTTC CASSFYSGDNEQFF
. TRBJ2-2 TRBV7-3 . TGTGCCAGCAGCTTAACGGCGGGGGCGATGAACACCGGGGAGCTGTTTTTT CASSLTAGAMNTGELFF
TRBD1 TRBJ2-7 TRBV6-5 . TGTGCCAGCAGACGCGGACAGGAATCCTACGAGCAGTACTTC CASRRGQESYEQYF
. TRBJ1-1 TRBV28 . TGTGCCAGCAGTTCCTCGGGCAAAAACACTGAAGCTTTCTTT CASSSSGKNTEAFF
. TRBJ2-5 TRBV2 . TGTGCCAGCAGTGAAGGGGGCGGTAGGGAGACCCAGTACTTC CASSEGGGRETQYF
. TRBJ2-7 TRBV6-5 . TGTGCCAGCAGTTACGGGGATACCTACGAGCAGTACTTC CASSYGDTYEQYF
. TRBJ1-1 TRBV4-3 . TGCGCCAGCAGCCAAGAGAGCCCAGGTCGTACTGAAGCTTTCTTT CASSQESPGRTEAFF
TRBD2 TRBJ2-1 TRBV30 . TGTGCCTGGAGTGTACAGCGGGGGGGGTACAATGAGCAGTTCTTC CAWSVQRGGYNEQFF
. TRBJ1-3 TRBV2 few TGTGCCAGCAGTGTGGGAGTCACCATATATTTT CASSVGVTIYF
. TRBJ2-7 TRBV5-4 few TGTGCCAGCAACTCGGACGGCTCCTACGAGCAGTACTTC CASNSDGSYEQYF
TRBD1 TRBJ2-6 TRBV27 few TGTGCCAGCAGTTTTATGGACAGGTCCCTCGGGGCCAACGTCCTGACTTTC CASSFMDRSLGANVLTF
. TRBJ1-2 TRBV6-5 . TGTGCCAGCAGTCCTACCGATCCGAACTATGGCTACACCTTC CASSPTDPNYGYTF
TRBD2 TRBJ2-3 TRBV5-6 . TGTGCCAGCAGCTTGCTTTCGGGACTAGCATTCACAGATACGCAGTATTTT CASSLLSGLAFTDTQYF
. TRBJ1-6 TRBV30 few TGTGCCTGGAGTGTAGGCCCTTATTCACCCCTCCACTTT CAWSVGPYSPLHF